Described below is a single TCR beta chain sequence and its context. The target antigen is unknown. This CDR3 has 16 residues. Germline CDR1 is PRHDT and CDR2 is FYEKMQ (reference sequence). The V end lost 3 bases, the J end lost 0 bases, and 14 bases lay between the germline ends. These data come from a study of T cell responses to AZD1222 COVID-19 vaccine. Assay: immunoSEQ multiplex PCR; the TCRdb copy retains only in-frame clones and omits some. This sample has approximately 120,000 clones, with roughly nine tenths found just once. The study's findings and limits: Only after the peak T cell response were repertoires sampled. Vaccine-related CD4 TCRs covered spike, predominating at 160-218 and 743-854. Donors in the cohort were predominantly white British and more often female, and clonal diversity was possibly underestimated.

This TCR was recovered from an adult in good health. The V call is TRBV13, the J call TRBJ1-1; D possibly corresponds to TRBD1 (6 bases). This material consisted of peripheral blood, taken on day 0 of AZD1222 vaccination. The CDR3 nucleotides read TGTGCCAGCAGCTTCAATCTCGGACAGATGAACACTGAAGCTTTCTTT. Encoded protein: CASSFNLGQMNTEAFF.